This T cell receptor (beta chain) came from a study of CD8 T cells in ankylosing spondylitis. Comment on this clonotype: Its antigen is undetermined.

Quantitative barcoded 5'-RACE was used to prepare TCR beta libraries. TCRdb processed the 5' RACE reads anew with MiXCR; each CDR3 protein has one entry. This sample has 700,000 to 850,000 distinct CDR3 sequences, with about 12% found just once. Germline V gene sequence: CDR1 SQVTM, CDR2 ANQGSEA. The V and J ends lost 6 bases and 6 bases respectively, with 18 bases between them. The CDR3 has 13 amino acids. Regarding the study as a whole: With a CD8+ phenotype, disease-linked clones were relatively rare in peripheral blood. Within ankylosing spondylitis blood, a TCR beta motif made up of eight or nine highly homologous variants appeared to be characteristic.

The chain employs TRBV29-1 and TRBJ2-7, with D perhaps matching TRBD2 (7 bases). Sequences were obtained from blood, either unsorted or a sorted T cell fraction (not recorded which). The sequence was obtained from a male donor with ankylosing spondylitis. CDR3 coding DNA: TGCAGCGTGGGGGGGCGCTTGGGTCCCGAGCAGTACTTC. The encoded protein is CSVGGRLGPEQYF.